Listed here are 28 T cell receptor beta chains from one sample, sequenced in a study of blood T cell repertoires in COVID-19. This table comes from immunoSEQ multiplex PCR, and its TCRdb copy is limited to in-frame clones, with some not included. This sample carries roughly 180,000 clones, approximately 80% of them seen once, and the ten largest clones take approximately 15%. Specimen: PBMCs or T cells enriched from blood (not recorded which). These receptors were taken from a man in his fifties or sixties who had been exposed to COVID-19.

The rearrangement joins TRBV5-4 to TRBJ1-4; possibly TRBD1 for D (6 bases). V was cut by 4 bases and J by 3 bases, with 13 bases left in between. Germline V lookup: CDR1 SGHNT, CDR2 YYREEE (reference sequence). This CDR3 region has 15 residues. As DNA, the CDR3 is TGTGCCAGCAGCCTACAGGGTATGGCTAATGAAAAACTGTTTTTT. This sequence encodes CASSLQGMANEKLFF.

The chain uses TRBV5-1 and TRBJ2-7; D remains ambiguous. The germline gives CDR1 SGHRS, CDR2 YFSETQ. CDR3 length: 13 residues. V dropped 0 bases and J dropped 5 bases, with 9 bases sitting between them. The CDR3 sequence is CASSLAGSNEQYF. In DNA form, the CDR3 reads TGCGCCAGCAGCTTGGCCGGGTCCAACGAGCAGTACTTC.

For the CDR3, the DNA is TGTGCCAGCAGCCCCCTAGCGGGAGATGGCGAGCAGTACTTC. This encodes CASSPLAGDGEQYF. The chain uses TRBV6-5 and TRBJ2-7, with TRBD2 matching 10 bases. Germline CDR1 and CDR2: MNHEY and SVGAGI. The CDR3 is 14 amino acids. V shed 6 bases, J shed 6 bases, and the junction held 8 bases outside the gene matches.

CDR3 amino acids: CASSNRGEALEKLFF. The CDR3, as DNA: TGTGCCAGTAGTAACAGGGGTGAGGCTTTGGAAAAACTGTTTTTT. The V and J genes are TRBV19 and TRBJ1-4; 7 bases match TRBD1. Germline CDR1 and CDR2: LNHDA and SQIVND (reference sequence). With 4 bases clipped from V and 8 bases from J, the junction kept 10 bases outside the gene matches. This CDR3 is built from 15 residues.

The rearrangement links TRBV2 to TRBJ2-1, with 8 nucleotides matching TRBD2. Germline values: CDR1 SNHLY, CDR2 FYNNEI. CDR3 size: 16 residues. Unmatched junction bases numbered 9, after V lost 6 bases and J lost 2 bases. CDR3 bases: TGTGCCAGCAGCCCGAGGGTGACTAGCGCCTACAATGAGCAGTTCTTC. Translating it yields CASSPRVTSAYNEQFF.

The chain is built from TRBV27 and TRBJ2-1; 13 bases fit TRBD2. V shed 5 bases, J shed 5 bases, and the junction held 6 bases outside the gene matches. This CDR3 contains 16 residues. Germline V CDR1 and CDR2: MNHEY, SMNVEV (reference sequence). Here the CDR3 reads CASSPRLAGGHNEQFF. In DNA form, the CDR3 reads TGTGCCAGCAGTCCCCGACTAGCGGGAGGCCACAATGAGCAGTTCTTC.

This clone was seen just once. The chain couples TRBV7-2 to TRBJ2-1; no clear D. V lost 5 bases and J 4 bases, leaving 15 bases between the germline ends. Germline V gene data show CDR1 as SGHTA and CDR2 as FQGNSA. This CDR3 comprises 15 residues. The CDR3 here is CASSPPRGSYNEQFF. CDR3 DNA: TGTGCCAGCAGCCCGCCTCGCGGAAGTTACAATGAGCAGTTCTTC.

The chain carries TRBV7-9 and TRBJ2-3; a possible D gene is TRBD2 (5 bases). V was pared by 5 bases and J by 3 bases, with 12 bases between. Germline V lookup: CDR1 SEHNR, CDR2 FQNEAQ (reference sequence). The CDR3 is 14 residues long. The CDR3 protein is CASSPSRGTDTQYF. The CDR3 coding sequence is TGTGCCAGCAGCCCGAGCAGAGGGACAGATACGCAGTATTTT.

This CDR3 is CASSLATGGIMNTEAFF. CDR3 DNA sequence: TGTGCCAGCAGCTTAGCGACAGGGGGTATTATGAACACTGAAGCTTTCTTT. The chain carries TRBV7-2 and TRBJ1-1, with TRBD1 matching 9 bases. The junction had 5 bases not matched to a gene; V was cut back by 0 bases and J by 0 bases. The CDR3 has 17 amino acids. Germline loops: CDR1 SGHTA, CDR2 FQGNSA.

The CDR3 DNA follows: TGCAGCGCCGTCAGGGGCCGCACAGATACGCAGTATTTT. Translating gives CSAVRGRTDTQYF. This chain uses TRBV29-1 with TRBJ2-3, with D possibly matching TRBD1 (6 bases). The length of the CDR3 is 13 residues. Germline-derived CDR1 and CDR2 are SQVTM and ANQGSEA. Trimming took off 7 bases at V and 1 base at J, with 12 bases between the two ends.

In this sample, this clone turned up once. The chain is built from TRBV7-3 and TRBJ2-4; D uncertain. Trimming took 2 bases from V and 5 from J, leaving 13 bases between them. Germline CDR1 and CDR2: SGHTA and FQGTGA. CDR3 size: 15 residues. The CDR3 DNA sequence: TGTGCCAGCAGCTTATATCCACGGTCCGAAAACATTCAGTACTTC. It translates to CASSLYPRSENIQYF.

Only one count was recorded for this clone. The V gene is TRBV19, the J gene TRBJ2-7, with a weak D call TRBD2 (8 bases). Germline V lookup: CDR1 LNHDA, CDR2 SQIVND (reference sequence). V dropped 11 bases and J dropped 2 bases, with 25 bases sitting between them. The CDR3 is made up of 16 amino acids. This chain's CDR3 is CASEDRWGSGTYEQYF. For the CDR3, the DNA is TGTGCCTCCGAGGACAGGTGGGGTAGCGGGACCTACGAGCAGTACTTC.

The chain carries TRBV5-1 and TRBJ1-4, with TRBD1 matching over 10 bases. The germline V gene encodes CDR1 SGHRS and CDR2 YFSETQ. Trimming took 1 base from V and 10 from J; bases not matched to a gene: 10. The CDR3 has 16 residues. In DNA, the CDR3 is TGCGCCAGCAGCTTGAGGGCGCCAGGACAGGGGGGAAAACTGTTTTTT. It is translated as CASSLRAPGQGGKLFF.

The chain uses TRBV27 and TRBJ1-5; D may be TRBD1 (6 bases). V was shortened by 6 bases and J by 6 bases, with 12 bases between the two germline ends. In germline, CDR1 is MNHEY, CDR2 SMNVEV (reference sequence). The length of the CDR3 is 13 residues. CDR3 in DNA: TGTGCCAGCAGGGACAGAGGGGGTCAGCCCCAGCATTTT. Encoded protein: CASRDRGGQPQHF.

CDR3 bases: TGCAGCGTTGAGGCAGAGACTAGCGTCCACGAGCAGTACTTC. Translation gives CSVEAETSVHEQYF. The chain couples TRBV29-1 to TRBJ2-7; the match to TRBD2 covers 8 bases. Trimming took 3 bases from V and 5 from J; bases not matched to a gene: 9. This CDR3 comprises 14 residues. Germline CDR1 SQVTM, CDR2 ANQGSEA.

The gene calls are TRBV19 and TRBJ1-1; 7 positions match TRBD1. The V and J ends lost 4 bases and 4 bases, in that order; junction bases with no gene match: 9. The CDR3 sequence is 15 residues long. Germline V CDR1 and CDR2: LNHDA, SQIVND (reference sequence). The chain's CDR3 is CASSTLGQVGTEAFF. CDR3 nucleotide sequence: TGTGCCAGTAGTACACTAGGACAGGTGGGCACTGAAGCTTTCTTT. The full variable domain, completed using reference TRBV19 and TRBJ1-1, is DGGITQSPKYLFRKEGQNVTLSCEQNLNHDAMYWYRQDPGQGLRLIYYSQIVNDFQKGDIAEGYSVSREKKESFPLTVTSAQKNPTAFYLCASSTLGQVGTEAFFGQGTRLTVV.

The chain has TRBV5-6 and TRBJ1-2; 8 nucleotides align to TRBD1. This CDR3 comprises 15 residues. Germline V lookup: CDR1 SGHDT, CDR2 YYEEEE. J lost 5 bases, V lost 4 bases, and 10 bases had no gene match. CDR3 sequence: CASSPAGQGLYGYTF. As DNA, the CDR3 is TGTGCCAGCAGCCCGGCCGGACAGGGTCTGTATGGCTACACCTTC.

For the CDR3, the DNA is TGTGCCAGCAGCCTCATAGCGGGAGTAGAGAATGAGCAGTTCTTC. Translation gives CASSLIAGVENEQFF. The chain joins TRBV27 to TRBJ2-1; 9 bases line up with TRBD2. The germline V gene encodes CDR1 MNHEY and CDR2 SMNVEV (reference sequence). This CDR3 is built from 15 residues. J was trimmed by 7 bases and V by 6 bases; bases with no gene match: 10.

V gene TRBV7-9 combines with J gene TRBJ2-4; D might be TRBD2 (5 bases). V lost 3 bases to trimming and J lost 1 base, with 7 bases between them. CDR1 is SEHNR and CDR2 is FQNEAQ in the germline V gene (reference sequence). The CDR3 runs to 14 residues. The CDR3 coding sequence is TGTGCCAGCAGCTTGGACTCGGCCAAAAACATTCAGTACTTC. Protein: CASSLDSAKNIQYF. Full variable domain (missing parts from reference TRBV7-9 and TRBJ2-4): DTGVSQNPRHKITKRGQNVTFRCDPISEHNRLYWYRQTLGQGPEFLTYFQNEAQLEKSRLLSDRFSAERPKGSFSTLEIQRTEQGDSAMYLCASSLDSAKNIQYFGAGTRLSVL.

The V and J genes are TRBV3-1 (or the pseudogene TRBV3-2) and TRBJ2-1; the match to TRBD2 covers 9 bases. V lost 2 bases to trimming and J lost 4 bases; unmatched junction nucleotides: 12. The CDR3 has 18 amino acids. Germline-derived CDR1 and CDR2 are LGHDT and YNNKEL (reference sequence). The CDR3 DNA follows: TGTGCCAGCAGCCAAATCCCTACGATAGCGGGAGCTTACAATGAGCAGTTCTTC. Protein: CASSQIPTIAGAYNEQFF.

In this sample, this clone turned up many times. This chain connects TRBV30 to TRBJ1-2; the match to TRBD1 covers 10 bases. CDR3 length equals 15 residues. The trim removed 2 bases at V and 5 bases at J, leaving 8 bases unmatched. In germline, CDR1 is GTSNPN, CDR2 SVGIG (reference sequence). As DNA, the CDR3 is TGTGCCTGGAGTCGAGACAGGGGGCTTGGGTATGGCTACACCTTC. Protein product: CAWSRDRGLGYGYTF.

This clone has at least ten counts. This chain links TRBV3-1 (or the pseudogene TRBV3-2) with TRBJ1-5; TRBD1 matches 7 bases. The germline gives CDR1 LGHDT, CDR2 YNNKEL (reference sequence). This CDR3 contains 13 residues. V lost 4 bases, J lost 6 bases, and 3 bases stayed unmatched. The CDR3 DNA is TGTGCCAGCAGCCCAGAGGGGGCTCAGCCCCAGCATTTT. This codes for CASSPEGAQPQHF.

The chain joins TRBV19 to TRBJ1-5, with TRBD1 identical over 8 bases. Germline trimming cut 5 bases from V and 7 bases from J; bases unmatched to any gene: 10. This CDR3 has 15 amino acids. The germline CDR1 and CDR2 sequences are LNHDA and SQIVND (reference sequence). The CDR3 nucleotides read TGTGCCAGTAGTCCCCAGACAGGGGCCTCCCAGCCCCAGCATTTT. Translated, it gives CASSPQTGASQPQHF.

V and J are TRBV6-5 and TRBJ1-2, with D perhaps matching TRBD1 (5 bases). Germline CDR1 MNHEY, CDR2 SVGAGI. The V end lost 7 bases, the J end lost 1 base, and 13 bases lay between the germline ends. CDR3 size: 14 residues. The CDR3 reads CASTPGGVNYGYTF. Written as DNA, the CDR3 is TGTGCCAGCACCCCGGGAGGGGTTAACTATGGCTACACCTTC.

The rearrangement links TRBV28 to TRBJ2-3; perhaps TRBD2 as D (6 bases). The germline gives CDR1 MDHEN, CDR2 SYDVKM. The CDR3 runs 13 residues. With 2 bases removed from V and 3 bases from J, the gap between germline ends came to 6 bases. CDR3 amino acids: CASSLRETDTQYF. DNA of the CDR3: TGTGCCAGCAGTTTACGGGAGACAGATACGCAGTATTTT.

The chain uses TRBV24-1 and TRBJ2-2, with 8 bases that match TRBD1. The CDR3 has 16 residues. Germline V gene lookup returns CDR1 KGHDR and CDR2 SFDVKD. Trimming removed 0 bases from V and 4 bases from J; junction bases left unmatched: 3. This CDR3 is CATSDLRTGSTGELFF. In DNA, the CDR3 is TGTGCCACCAGTGATTTGCGGACAGGGAGCACCGGGGAGCTGTTTTTT.

The rearrangement uses TRBV4-1 and TRBJ2-7, with TRBD2 matching over 11 bases. Trimming removed 3 bases from V and 4 bases from J; junction bases left unmatched: 5. Germline V gene sequence: CDR1 MGHRA, CDR2 YSYEKL. The CDR3 sequence is 15 residues long. The CDR3 protein is CASSQTGTSGYEQYF. CDR3 DNA: TGCGCCAGCAGCCAGACCGGGACTAGCGGATACGAGCAGTACTTC.

The sample holds a few counts of this clone. This CDR3 reads CATSDSGQDNSYEQYF. DNA for the CDR3: TGTGCCACCAGTGACTCGGGACAGGACAACTCCTACGAGCAGTACTTC. The chain couples TRBV24-1 to TRBJ2-7; 8 bases fit TRBD1. This CDR3 is 16 amino acids long. Trimming took 4 bases from V and 0 from J; bases not matched to a gene: 7. Per the germline V gene, CDR1 is KGHDR and CDR2 is SFDVKD.